The text below deals with one TCR beta chain. Its target is unknown. These data are taken from a study of shared clonotypes between healthy human individuals. Measured with immunoSEQ multiplex PCR; TCRdb has only the in-frame clones, and not every one. The repertoire holds around 430,000 clones, roughly 83% seen once, with 13% in the top ten. Study-wide results and limits: Read depth was anticipated to influence clonotype sharing among donors.

Unsorted samples, those not sorted, used roughly 100 million PBMCs for genomic DNA. The sequence came from a woman between 35 and 50 years old in good health. Some clones in this sample may be carry-over from other donors' samples. Specimen: PBMCs.

The CDR3 is CASSLRGQSYNEQFF. In DNA form, the CDR3 reads TGTGCCAGCAGCTTGCGCGGGCAGAGCTACAATGAGCAGTTCTTC. V and J are TRBV7-9 and TRBJ2-1; D may be TRBD2 (5 bases). There are 15 residues in the CDR3. CDR1 and CDR2 (germline): SEHNR, FQNEAQ (reference sequence). V lost 3 bases, J lost 3 bases, and 12 bases lay in between.